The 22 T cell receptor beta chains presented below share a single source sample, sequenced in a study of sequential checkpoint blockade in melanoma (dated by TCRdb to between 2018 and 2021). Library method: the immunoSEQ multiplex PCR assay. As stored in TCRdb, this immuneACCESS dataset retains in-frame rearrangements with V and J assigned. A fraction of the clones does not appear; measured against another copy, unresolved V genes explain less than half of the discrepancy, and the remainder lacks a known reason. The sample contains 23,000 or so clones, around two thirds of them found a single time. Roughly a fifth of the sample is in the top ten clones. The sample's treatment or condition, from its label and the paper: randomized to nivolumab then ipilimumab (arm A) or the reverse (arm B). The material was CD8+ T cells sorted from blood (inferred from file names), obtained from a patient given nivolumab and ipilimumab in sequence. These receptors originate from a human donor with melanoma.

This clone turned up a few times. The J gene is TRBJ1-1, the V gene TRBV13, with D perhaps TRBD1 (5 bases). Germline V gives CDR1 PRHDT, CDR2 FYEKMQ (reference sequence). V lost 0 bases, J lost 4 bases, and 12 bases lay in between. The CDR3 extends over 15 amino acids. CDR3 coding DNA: TGTGCCAGCAGCTTAGGCGGGGGAGGTATCACTGAAGCTTTCTTT. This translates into CASSLGGGGITEAFF.

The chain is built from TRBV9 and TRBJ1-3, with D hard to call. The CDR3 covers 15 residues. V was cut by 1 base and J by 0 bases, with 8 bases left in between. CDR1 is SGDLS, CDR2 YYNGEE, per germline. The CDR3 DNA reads TGTGCCAGCAGCGTACCCCCGTTCTCTGGAAACACCATATATTTT. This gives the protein CASSVPPFSGNTIYF.

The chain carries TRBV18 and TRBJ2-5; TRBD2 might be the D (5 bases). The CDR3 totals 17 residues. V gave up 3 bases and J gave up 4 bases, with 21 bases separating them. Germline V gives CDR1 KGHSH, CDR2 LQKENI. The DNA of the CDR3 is TGTGCCAGCTCACCCCCCCCACTAGGTGTTGATGGAGAGACCCAGTACTTC. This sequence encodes CASSPPPLGVDGETQYF.

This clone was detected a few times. The CDR3 here is CASSWTGTYEQYV. The CDR3 DNA reads as TGTGCCAGCAGTTGGACAGGTACCTACGAGCAGTACGTC. The chain employs TRBV2 and TRBJ2-7, with TRBD1 identical over 7 bases. This CDR3 is built from 13 residues. V was clipped by 5 bases and J by 2 bases; unmatched bases: 3. Germline CDR1 reads SNHLY; CDR2 reads FYNNEI.

The CDR3 spells CASSFFQGQETQYF. CDR3 coding DNA: TGTGCCAGCAGTTTCTTCCAGGGCCAAGAGACCCAGTACTTC. The chain carries TRBV27 and TRBJ2-5; perhaps TRBD1 as D (5 bases). The CDR3 has 14 amino acids. The V end was cut by 3 bases, the J end by 1 base, with 9 bases between. Germline loops: CDR1 MNHEY, CDR2 SMNVEV (reference sequence).

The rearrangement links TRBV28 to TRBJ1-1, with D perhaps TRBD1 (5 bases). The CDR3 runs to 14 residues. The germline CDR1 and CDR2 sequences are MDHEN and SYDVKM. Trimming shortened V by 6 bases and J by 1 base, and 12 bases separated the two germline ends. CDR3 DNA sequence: TGTGCCAGCAGCGGGGGAGACGCGAACACTGAAGCTTTCTTT. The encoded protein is CASSGGDANTEAFF.

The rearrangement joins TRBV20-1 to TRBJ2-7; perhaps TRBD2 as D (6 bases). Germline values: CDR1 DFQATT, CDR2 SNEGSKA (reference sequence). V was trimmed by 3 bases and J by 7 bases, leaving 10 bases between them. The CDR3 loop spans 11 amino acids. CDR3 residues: CSAREGREQYV. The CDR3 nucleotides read TGCAGTGCTAGGGAGGGGAGGGAGCAGTACGTC.

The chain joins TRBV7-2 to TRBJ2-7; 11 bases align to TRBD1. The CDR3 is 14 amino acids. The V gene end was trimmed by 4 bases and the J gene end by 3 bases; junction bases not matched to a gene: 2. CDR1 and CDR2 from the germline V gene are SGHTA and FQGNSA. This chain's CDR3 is CASSWGQGGYEQYV. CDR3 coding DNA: TGTGCCAGCAGCTGGGGACAGGGGGGCTACGAGCAGTACGTC.

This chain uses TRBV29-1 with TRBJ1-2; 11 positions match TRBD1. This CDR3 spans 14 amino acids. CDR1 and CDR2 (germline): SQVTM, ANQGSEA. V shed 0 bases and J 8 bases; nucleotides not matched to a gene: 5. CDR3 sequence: CSVEDLGTGGGYTF. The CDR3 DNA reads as TGCAGCGTTGAAGATCTAGGGACAGGGGGAGGCTACACCTTC.

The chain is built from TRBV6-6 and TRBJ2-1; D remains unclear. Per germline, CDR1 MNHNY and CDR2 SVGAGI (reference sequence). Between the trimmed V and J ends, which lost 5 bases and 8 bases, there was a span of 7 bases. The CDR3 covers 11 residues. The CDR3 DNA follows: TGTGCCAGCAGTCCGACTGATGAGCAGTTCTTC. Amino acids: CASSPTDEQFF.

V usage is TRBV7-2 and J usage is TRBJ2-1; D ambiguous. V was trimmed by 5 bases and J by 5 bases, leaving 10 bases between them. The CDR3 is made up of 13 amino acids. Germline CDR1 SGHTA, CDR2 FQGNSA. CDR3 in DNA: TGTGCCAGCAGCCCTGCACAGCACAATGAGCAGTTCTTC. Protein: CASSPAQHNEQFF.

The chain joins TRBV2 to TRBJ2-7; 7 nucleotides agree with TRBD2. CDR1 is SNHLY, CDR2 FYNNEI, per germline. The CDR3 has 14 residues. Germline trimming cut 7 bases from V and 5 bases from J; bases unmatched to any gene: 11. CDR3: CASTLGGIEDEQYV. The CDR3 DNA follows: TGTGCCAGCACTCTGGGAGGGATTGAGGACGAGCAGTACGTC.

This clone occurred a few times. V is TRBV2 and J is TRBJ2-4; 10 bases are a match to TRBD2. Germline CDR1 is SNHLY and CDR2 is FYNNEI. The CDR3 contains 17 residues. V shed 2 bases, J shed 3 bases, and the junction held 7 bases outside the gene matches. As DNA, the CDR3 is TGTGCCAGCAGTGAATGGGCTAGCGGGGGAGGCAAAAACATTCAGTACTTC. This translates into CASSEWASGGGKNIQYF.

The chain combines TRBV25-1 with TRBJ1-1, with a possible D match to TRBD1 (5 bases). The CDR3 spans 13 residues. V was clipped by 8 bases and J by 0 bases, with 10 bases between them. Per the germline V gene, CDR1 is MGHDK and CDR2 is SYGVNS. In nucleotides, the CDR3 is TGTGCCAGCGCACAGGAATTGAACACTGAAGCTTTCTTT. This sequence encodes CASAQELNTEAFF.

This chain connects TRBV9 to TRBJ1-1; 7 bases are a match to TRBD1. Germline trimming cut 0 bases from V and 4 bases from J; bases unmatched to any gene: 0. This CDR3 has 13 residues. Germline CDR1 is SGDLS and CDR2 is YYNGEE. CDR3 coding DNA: TGTGCCAGCAGCGTAGAGGGGGCCACTGAAGCTTTCTTT. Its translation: CASSVEGATEAFF.

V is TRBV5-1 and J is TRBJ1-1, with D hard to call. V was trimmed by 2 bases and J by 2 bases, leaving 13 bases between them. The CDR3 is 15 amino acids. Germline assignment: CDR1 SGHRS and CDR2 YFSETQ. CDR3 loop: CASSLSFGVNTEAFF. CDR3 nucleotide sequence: TGCGCCAGCAGCTTATCATTCGGGGTTAACACTGAAGCTTTCTTT.

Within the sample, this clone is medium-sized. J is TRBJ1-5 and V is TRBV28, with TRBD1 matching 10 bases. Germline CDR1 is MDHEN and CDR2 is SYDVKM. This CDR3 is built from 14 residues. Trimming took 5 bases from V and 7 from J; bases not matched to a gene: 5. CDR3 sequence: CASSPTGGVQPQHF. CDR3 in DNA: TGTGCCAGCAGTCCGACAGGGGGCGTGCAGCCCCAGCATTTT.

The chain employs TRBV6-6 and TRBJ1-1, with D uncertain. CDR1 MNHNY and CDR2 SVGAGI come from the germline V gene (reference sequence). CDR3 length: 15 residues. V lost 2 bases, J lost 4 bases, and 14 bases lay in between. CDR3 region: CASSYKTRPGTEAFF. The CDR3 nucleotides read TGTGCCAGCAGTTACAAGACGCGTCCGGGCACTGAAGCTTTCTTT.

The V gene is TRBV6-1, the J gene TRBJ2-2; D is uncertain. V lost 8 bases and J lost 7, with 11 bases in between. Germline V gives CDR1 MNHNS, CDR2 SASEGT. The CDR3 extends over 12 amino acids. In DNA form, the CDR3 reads TGTGCCAGCGGCCCTGGAGTCGGGGAGCTGTTTTTT. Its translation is CASGPGVGELFF.

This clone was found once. The CDR3 here is CASTGQGNSPLHF. The CDR3 DNA is TGTGCCAGCACGGGACAGGGGAATTCACCCCTCCACTTT. The rearrangement uses TRBV6-6 and TRBJ1-6, with TRBD1 matching over 10 bases. CDR1 and CDR2 (germline): MNHNY, SVGAGI (reference sequence). The CDR3 has 13 residues. J gave up 7 bases and V 7 bases, and 1 base lay outside the gene matches.

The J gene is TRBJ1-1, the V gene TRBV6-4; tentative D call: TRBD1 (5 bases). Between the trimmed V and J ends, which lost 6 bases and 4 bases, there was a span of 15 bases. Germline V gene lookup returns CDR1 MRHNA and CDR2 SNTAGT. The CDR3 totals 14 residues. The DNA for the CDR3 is TGTGCCAGCAGCGAGGTGGGGCGCGGCACTGAAGCTTTCTTT. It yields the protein CASSEVGRGTEAFF.

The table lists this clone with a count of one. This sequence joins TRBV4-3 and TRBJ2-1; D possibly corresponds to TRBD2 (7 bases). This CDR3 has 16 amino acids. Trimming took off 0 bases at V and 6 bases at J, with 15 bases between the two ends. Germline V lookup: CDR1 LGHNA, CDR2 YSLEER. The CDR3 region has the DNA TGCGCCAGCAGCCAAGATCGGGGGGCCTTTGGCAATGAGCAGTTCTTC. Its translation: CASSQDRGAFGNEQFF.